Given below is one TCR beta chain in context. Antigen specificity is unknown. The data were taken from a study of cytomegalovirus exposure and HLA in healthy donors. The germline V gene has CDR1 SGHTA and CDR2 FQGNSA. This CDR3 has 17 amino acids. The V gene lost 3 bases and the J gene lost 3 bases, with 19 bases spanning the gap. Study-wide results and caveats: An analysis that was carried out later associated 15,000 to 20,000 TCR beta sequences with HLA alleles at 0.05 false discovery rate.

It was with 60 Vbeta and 13 Jbeta primers that the PCR ran. Repertoires were generated with immunoSEQ multiplex PCR, while TCRdb's copy carries only in-frame clones and drops some. The sample holds about 110,000 clones, 65% to 80% seen once. The sequence derives from a woman in her forties in good health and CMV-seronegative. This chain uses TRBV7-2 with TRBJ2-3; maybe TRBD2 (6 bases). The material sequenced was PBMCs. Here the CDR3 reads CASSFPSGRKATDTQYF. The CDR3 nucleotides are TGTGCCAGCAGCTTCCCTTCTGGGAGGAAGGCGACAGATACGCAGTATTTT. Together with reference TRBV7-2 and TRBJ2-3, the CDR3 gives the full variable domain: GAGVSQSPSNKVTEKGKDVELRCDPISGHTALYWYRQSLGQGLEFLIYFQGNSAPDKSGLPSDRFSAERTGGSVSTLTIQRTQQEDSAVYLCASSFPSGRKATDTQYFGPGTRLTVL.